These 14 T cell receptor beta chains originate from one sample sequenced in a study of shared clonotypes between healthy human individuals. Produced via immunoSEQ multiplex PCR; TCRdb's table is partial and in-frame only. The data show 2.3 million or so clones, 85% to 95% seen once. The sequencing sample was made of naive CD4+ T cells from PBMCs. Specified subset: CD45RA+ positively selected. Source of these receptors: a man between 18 and 29 years old in good health. Some clones in this sample may be carry-over from other donors' samples.

Written as DNA, the CDR3 is TGCGCCAGCAGCTTGGGGGTCCAGGGGTTCTGGGCAACTAATGAAAAACTGTTTTTT. Translated: CASSLGVQGFWATNEKLFF. The rearrangement joins TRBV5-1 to TRBJ1-4; tentative D call: TRBD1 (6 bases). Trimming stripped 0 bases from V and 0 bases from J, with 18 bases between. The CDR3 has 19 residues. Looked up from germline, CDR1 is SGHRS and CDR2 is YFSETQ. Drawing the rest from reference TRBV5-1 and TRBJ1-4, the complete variable domain is KAGVTQTPRYLIKTRGQQVTLSCSPISGHRSVSWYQQTPGQGLQFLFEYFSETQRNKGNFPGRFSGRQFSNSRSEMNVSTLELGDSALYLCASSLGVQGFWATNEKLFFGSGTQLSVL.

The chain recombines TRBV11-3 with TRBJ2-1; D is unresolved. The CDR3 totals 13 residues. Trimming pared 5 bases from V and 2 bases from J, leaving 7 bases between. Germline loops: CDR1 SGHNT, CDR2 YENEEA. The CDR3 bases are TGTGCCAGCAGCGAGCGCACCTACAATGAGCAGTTCTTC. It encodes CASSERTYNEQFF.

This sequence joins TRBV27 and TRBJ2-7, with 7 bases lining up with TRBD2. The junction had 7 bases not matched to a gene; V was cut back by 6 bases and J by 5 bases. This CDR3 contains 13 residues. Germline V CDR1 and CDR2: MNHEY, SMNVEV (reference sequence). CDR3 sequence (DNA): TGTGCCAGCAGACTGAGACTAGCCCACGAGCAGTACTTC. Its translation: CASRLRLAHEQYF.

The chain employs TRBV29-1 and TRBJ2-7, with 8 bases matching TRBD1. V trimming: 4 bases; J trimming: 1 base; junction bases outside the gene matches: 6. CDR3 length: 14 residues. Germline loops: CDR1 SQVTM, CDR2 ANQGSEA. In DNA form, the CDR3 reads TGCAGCGTTGTGCCGGACAGGGTATCCTACGAGCAGTACTTC. Translated, it gives CSVVPDRVSYEQYF.

This clone was seen only a few times. The chain combines TRBV30 with TRBJ1-1; possibly TRBD1 for D (6 bases). The V end lost 2 bases, the J end lost 9 bases, and 16 bases lay between the germline ends. CDR1 and CDR2 (germline): GTSNPN, SVGIG (reference sequence). CDR3 length equals 13 residues. The CDR3 protein is CAWSNRAPPKAFF. The CDR3 DNA is TGTGCCTGGAGTAACAGGGCCCCTCCGAAAGCTTTCTTT. Filled out from reference TRBV30 and TRBJ1-1, the complete variable domain reads SQTIHQWPATLVQPVGSPLSLECTVEGTSNPNLYWYRQAAGRGLQLLFYSVGIGQISSEVPQNLSASRPQDRQFILSSKKLLLSDSGFYLCAWSNRAPPKAFFGQGTRLTVV.

Of note for this clone: The same CDR3 can be traced to other DNA sequences in this sample. The CDR3, as DNA: TGCGCCAGCAGCTTGGGGAACCAAGAGACCCAGTACTTC. As protein: CASSLGNQETQYF. The chain couples TRBV5-1 to TRBJ2-5, with D hard to call. This CDR3 has 13 residues. Trimming took 0 bases from V and 0 from J, leaving 3 bases between them. Germline V gives CDR1 SGHRS, CDR2 YFSETQ.

The chain uses TRBV7-2 and TRBJ1-2; D not resolved. CDR3 size: 14 residues. CDR1 is SGHTA, CDR2 FQGNSA, per germline. V was trimmed by 2 bases and J by 5 bases, leaving 12 bases between them. CDR3 coding DNA: TGTGCCAGCAGCTTATCGGGCCAGAATTATGGCTACACCTTC. The encoded protein is CASSLSGQNYGYTF.

CDR3 sequence reads: CASSRPQVYEQYF. The DNA for the CDR3 is TGTGCCAGCAGCCGCCCCCAGGTCTACGAGCAGTACTTC. The V and J genes are TRBV7-2 and TRBJ2-7; no definite D call. The length of the CDR3 is 13 residues. V gave up 5 bases and J gave up 3 bases, with 11 bases separating them. Germline lookup yields CDR1 SGHTA and CDR2 FQGNSA.

The chain carries TRBV11-2 and TRBJ1-1; TRBD1 matches 7 bases. V shed 4 bases and J 5 bases; nucleotides not matched to a gene: 7. The CDR3 covers 14 residues. Germline V gives CDR1 SGHAT, CDR2 FQNNGV. The CDR3 coding sequence is TGTGCCAGCAGCTCATACAGGGGAGAGACTGAAGCTTTCTTT. Encoded protein: CASSSYRGETEAFF.

The chain employs TRBV6-6 and TRBJ2-7; D is unresolved. This CDR3 is 15 amino acids long. V shed 0 bases and J shed 7 bases, with 16 bases lying between them. Germline CDR1 is MNHNY and CDR2 is SVGAGI (reference sequence). This CDR3 reads CASSYSRPTAGEQYF. CDR3 in DNA: TGTGCCAGCAGTTACTCGAGGCCTACCGCTGGGGAGCAGTACTTC.

This clone was seen once. The V gene is TRBV5-1, the J gene TRBJ2-2; D might be TRBD1 or TRBD2, each matching 5 bases. Germline CDR1 and CDR2: SGHRS and YFSETQ. CDR3 size: 16 residues. V was trimmed by 0 bases and J by 7 bases, leaving 16 bases between them. CDR3 DNA sequence: TGCGCCAGCAGCTTGGGGGCCCCTGGGGGTCACGGGGAGCTGTTTTTT. It translates to CASSLGAPGGHGELFF.

This chain uses TRBV10-1 with TRBJ2-7; D gene ambiguous. Germline V gene sequence: CDR1 WNHNN, CDR2 SYGVQD (reference sequence). The CDR3 runs to 13 residues. Trimming left V 2 bases short and J 6 bases short, with 11 bases between. The CDR3 region has the DNA TGCGCCAGCAGTGAGGTGGCGACCGCCGAGCAGTACTTC. Translating gives CASSEVATAEQYF.

V gene TRBV19 combines with J gene TRBJ2-7; 8 bases fit TRBD2. The CDR3 runs 14 residues. Germline V CDR1 and CDR2: LNHDA, SQIVND (reference sequence). V shed 5 bases, J shed 6 bases, and the junction held 9 bases outside the gene matches. CDR3 region: CASSGTRLAIEQYF. In DNA form, the CDR3 reads TGTGCCAGTAGTGGCACGAGACTAGCGATCGAGCAGTACTTC. Together with reference TRBV19 and TRBJ2-7, the CDR3 gives the full variable domain: DGGITQSPKYLFRKEGQNVTLSCEQNLNHDAMYWYRQDPGQGLRLIYYSQIVNDFQKGDIAEGYSVSREKKESFPLTVTSAQKNPTAFYLCASSGTRLAIEQYFGPGTRLTVT.

The chain combines TRBV7-9 with TRBJ2-2; 7 bases line up with TRBD1. Germline CDR1 is SEHNR and CDR2 is FQNEAQ (reference sequence). The CDR3 loop spans 17 amino acids. Germline trimming cut 6 bases from V and 7 bases from J; bases unmatched to any gene: 17. The CDR3 DNA follows: TGTGCCAGCAGGAATTCGGGACAGCAGCTTATTTACGGGGAGCTGTTTTTT. It is translated as CASRNSGQQLIYGELFF.